Listed below are T cell receptor beta chains from one sample, sequenced in a study of shared clonotypes between healthy human individuals. Assay used: immunoSEQ multiplex PCR; TCRdb lists only in-frame clones, some missing. The sample lists about 2.2 million clones; about 92% were seen once. The sequencing sample was made of naive CD8+ T cells from PBMCs. The receptors come from a man younger than 30 in good health. Some clones in this sample may be carry-over from other donors' samples. CDR3s include the opening cysteine and the closing phenylalanine or tryptophan. The D gene is left open where the match is weak. The size field is filled for only some rows; it gives once, few, many or a size class.

D gene: NA
V gene: TRBV29-1
clone size: NA
J gene: TRBJ2-1
CDR3 DNA: TGCAGCGTTGAAGATCAGGACAGCACCTACAATGAGCAGTTCTTC
CDR3 protein: CSVEDQDSTYNEQFF

D gene: TRBD1
V gene: TRBV27
clone size: NA
J gene: TRBJ2-7
CDR3 DNA: TGTGCCAGCAGTTTATTTAGGACAGGGTCCTACGAGCAGTACTTC
CDR3 protein: CASSLFRTGSYEQYF

D gene: NA
V gene: TRBV5-1
clone size: NA
J gene: TRBJ2-1
CDR3 DNA: TGCGCCAGCAGACAGGAGGGACATGAGCAGTTCTTC
CDR3 protein: CASRQEGHEQFF

D gene: NA
V gene: TRBV11-3
clone size: NA
J gene: TRBJ2-7
CDR3 DNA: TGTGCCAGCAGCCTCGGGACTGGCTACGAGCAGTACTTC
CDR3 protein: CASSLGTGYEQYF

D gene: NA
V gene: TRBV25-1
clone size: NA
J gene: TRBJ2-2
CDR3 DNA: TGTGCCAGCAGTGAAGCTGGGAGGCACGGGGAGCTGTTTTTT
CDR3 protein: CASSEAGRHGELFF

D gene: NA
V gene: TRBV7-2
clone size: NA
J gene: TRBJ2-7
CDR3 DNA: TGTGCCAGCAGCTTGGGGAAGACCTACGAGCAGTACTTC
CDR3 protein: CASSLGKTYEQYF

D gene: NA
V gene: TRBV14
clone size: NA
J gene: TRBJ2-1
CDR3 DNA: TGTGCCAGCAGCCAGAGACAGTTCGGAGGGGAGCAGTTCTTC
CDR3 protein: CASSQRQFGGEQFF

D gene: NA
V gene: TRBV5-6
clone size: NA
J gene: TRBJ1-5
CDR3 DNA: TGTGCCAGCAGCCCGAGAGGGTTCGGCAATCAGCCCCAGCATTTT
CDR3 protein: CASSPRGFGNQPQHF

D gene: TRBD1
V gene: TRBV27
clone size: NA
J gene: TRBJ2-5
CDR3 DNA: TGTGCCAGCAGCCACAGGGGCCTCCAAGAGACCCAGTACTTC
CDR3 protein: CASSHRGLQETQYF

D gene: NA
V gene: TRBV10-3
clone size: NA
J gene: TRBJ2-7
CDR3 DNA: TGTGCCATCAGTGAGAGCGTGGGAGGGGGTGAGCAGTACTTC
CDR3 protein: CAISESVGGGEQYF

D gene: TRBD1
V gene: TRBV7-9
clone size: once
J gene: TRBJ1-4
CDR3 DNA: TGTGCCAGCAGCGTAGGGACAGGGCATGCTGAAAAACTGTTTTTT
CDR3 protein: CASSVGTGHAEKLFF

D gene: TRBD1
V gene: TRBV7-2
clone size: NA
J gene: TRBJ1-5
CDR3 DNA: TGTGCCAGCAGCCCTGGACAGGGTAACAATCAGCCCCAGCATTTT
CDR3 protein: CASSPGQGNNQPQHF

D gene: TRBD1
V gene: TRBV9
clone size: NA
J gene: TRBJ2-7
CDR3 DNA: TGTGCCAGCAGCCCACACCCCGGGACAGCTTTCTACGAGCAGTACTTC
CDR3 protein: CASSPHPGTAFYEQYF

D gene: NA
V gene: TRBV21-1
clone size: NA
J gene: TRBJ2-7
CDR3 DNA: TGTGCCAGCAGCACAAACCCAACCGGATCCGGGACAGACGAGCAGTACTTC
CDR3 protein: CASSTNPTGSGTDEQYF

D gene: TRBD2
V gene: TRBV4-3
clone size: NA
J gene: TRBJ2-3
CDR3 DNA: TGCGCCAGCAGCCAGGCCCGGGACTATTCAGATACGCAGTATTTT
CDR3 protein: CASSQARDYSDTQYF

D gene: NA
V gene: TRBV7-9
clone size: NA
J gene: TRBJ1-1
CDR3 DNA: TGTGCCAGCAGCCCTACTGGGGGCGCGGCTGAAGCTTTCTTT
CDR3 protein: CASSPTGGAAEAFF

D gene: NA
V gene: TRBV27
clone size: NA
J gene: TRBJ1-5
CDR3 DNA: TGTGCCAGCAGTTTTCATAGGGGCAATCAGCCCCAGCATTTT
CDR3 protein: CASSFHRGNQPQHF

D gene: NA
V gene: TRBV27
clone size: NA
J gene: TRBJ2-2
CDR3 DNA: TGTGCCAGCAGAGGGGGATACCAAGTCTTGGGGGAGCTGTTTTTT
CDR3 protein: CASRGGYQVLGELFF

D gene: TRBD2
V gene: TRBV4-3
clone size: NA
J gene: TRBJ2-3
CDR3 DNA: TGCGCCAGCAGCCAAGTCGGACTAGCCCTCACAGATACGCAGTATTTT
CDR3 protein: CASSQVGLALTDTQYF

D gene: TRBD2
V gene: TRBV6-6
clone size: NA
J gene: TRBJ2-1
CDR3 DNA: TGTGCCAGCAGCTCCGGGACTAGCGGTTACAATGAGCAGTTCTTC
CDR3 protein: CASSSGTSGYNEQFF

D gene: TRBD1
V gene: TRBV5-5
clone size: NA
J gene: TRBJ1-5
CDR3 DNA: TGTGCCAGCGAGCCGGGACAGGGCTTTCAGCCCCAGCATTTT
CDR3 protein: CASEPGQGFQPQHF

D gene: TRBD2
V gene: TRBV19
clone size: once
J gene: TRBJ2-5
CDR3 DNA: TGTGCCAGTAGTATGGGCGGAGCGGGAGGGCAAGAGACCCAGTACTTC
CDR3 protein: CASSMGGAGGQETQYF

D gene: TRBD1
V gene: TRBV9
clone size: NA
J gene: TRBJ2-7
CDR3 DNA: TGTGCCAGCAGCGTAGGGACAGGGCTAGTGGCCTACGAGCAGTACTTC
CDR3 protein: CASSVGTGLVAYEQYF

D gene: NA
V gene: TRBV27
clone size: NA
J gene: TRBJ2-4
CDR3 DNA: TGTGCCAGCAGTTTAGGGAATCAAAACATTCAGTACTTC
CDR3 protein: CASSLGNQNIQYF

D gene: NA
V gene: TRBV6-6
clone size: NA
J gene: TRBJ2-7
CDR3 DNA: TGTGCCAGCAGGGGACGGGCCCCAGACTACGAGCAGTACTTC
CDR3 protein: CASRGRAPDYEQYF

D gene: TRBD2
V gene: TRBV4-3
clone size: NA
J gene: TRBJ2-7
CDR3 DNA: TGCGCCAGCAGCCAAGATGGGGCGGGAGAAGCCTACGAGCAGTACTTC
CDR3 protein: CASSQDGAGEAYEQYF

D gene: NA
V gene: TRBV27
clone size: NA
J gene: TRBJ2-5
CDR3 DNA: TGTGCCAGCAGCGGCCCAGGTACCGGGGAGTACTTC
CDR3 protein: CASSGPGTGEYF

D gene: NA
V gene: TRBV27
clone size: NA
J gene: TRBJ1-4
CDR3 DNA: TGTGCCAGCAGTGCCTCTGCCCACAGGTCTGGTGAAAAACTGTTTTTT
CDR3 protein: CASSASAHRSGEKLFF

D gene: NA
V gene: TRBV4-2
clone size: NA
J gene: TRBJ2-7
CDR3 DNA: TGTGCCAGCAGCCAAATGCTAGCTTACGAGCAGTACTTC
CDR3 protein: CASSQMLAYEQYF

D gene: NA
V gene: TRBV5-1
clone size: NA
J gene: TRBJ2-3
CDR3 DNA: TGCGCCAGCAGCTTGGGATTTGGTAACCCTAGCACAGATACGCAGTATTTT
CDR3 protein: CASSLGFGNPSTDTQYF

D gene: TRBD1
V gene: TRBV19
clone size: NA
J gene: TRBJ2-7
CDR3 DNA: TGTGCCAGTAGTATGAAGCTCACCATGAAGCCGATACAGGGGGCCCCCTACGAGCAGTACTTC
CDR3 protein: CASSMKLTMKPIQGAPYEQYF

D gene: TRBD2
V gene: TRBV15
clone size: NA
J gene: TRBJ2-4
CDR3 DNA: TGTGCCACCAGCAGAGATGCGGGGGGGCTAAGAAACATTCAGTACTTC
CDR3 protein: CATSRDAGGLRNIQYF

D gene: NA
V gene: TRBV19
clone size: NA
J gene: TRBJ1-1
CDR3 DNA: TGTGCCAGTAGTATAGGTACGGCAGGCACCACTGAAGCTTTCTTT
CDR3 protein: CASSIGTAGTTEAFF

D gene: NA
V gene: TRBV7-8
clone size: once
J gene: TRBJ2-1
CDR3 DNA: TGTGCCAGCAGCTCTTTCAATGAGCAGTTCTTC
CDR3 protein: CASSSFNEQFF

D gene: TRBD2
V gene: TRBV28
clone size: NA
J gene: TRBJ2-1
CDR3 DNA: TGTGCCAGCAGATCGGGACTAGCGTCTTACAATGAGCAGTTCTTC
CDR3 protein: CASRSGLASYNEQFF

D gene: NA
V gene: TRBV25-1
clone size: NA
J gene: TRBJ2-1
CDR3 DNA: TGTGCCAGCACCCAAGGGAGGGCAGGGGGCCAATACAATGAGCAGTTCTTC
CDR3 protein: CASTQGRAGGQYNEQFF

D gene: NA
V gene: TRBV9
clone size: NA
J gene: TRBJ2-5
CDR3 DNA: TGTGCCAGCAGCGTCGACCTCTTCGAGACCCAGTACTTC
CDR3 protein: CASSVDLFETQYF

D gene: NA
V gene: TRBV7-9
clone size: NA
J gene: TRBJ1-1
CDR3 DNA: TGTGCCAGCAGCTCTGGACAGATTTCGAACACTGAAGCTTTCTTT
CDR3 protein: CASSSGQISNTEAFF

D gene: TRBD2
V gene: TRBV15
clone size: NA
J gene: TRBJ2-1
CDR3 DNA: TGTGCCACCAGCAGCACTAGCGGGAGTACCTACAATGAGCAGTTCTTC
CDR3 protein: CATSSTSGSTYNEQFF

D gene: NA
V gene: TRBV19
clone size: NA
J gene: TRBJ1-5
CDR3 DNA: TGTGCCAGTAGATGGGGTGGAAGCAATCAGCCCCAGCATTTT
CDR3 protein: CASRWGGSNQPQHF

D gene: TRBD2
V gene: TRBV2
clone size: NA
J gene: TRBJ2-3
CDR3 DNA: TGTGCCAGCAGACTAGCGGGATACACAGATACGCAGTATTTT
CDR3 protein: CASRLAGYTDTQYF

D gene: TRBD1
V gene: TRBV29-1
clone size: NA
J gene: TRBJ2-2
CDR3 DNA: TGCAGCGTTGGAGGGGCGTCGGGACAGACCACCCTGGGGGAGCTGTTTTTT
CDR3 protein: CSVGGASGQTTLGELFF

D gene: TRBD2
V gene: TRBV29-1
clone size: NA
J gene: TRBJ2-1
CDR3 DNA: TGCAGCGTTCCGACTAGCGGAGACCCCAATGAGCAGTTCTTC
CDR3 protein: CSVPTSGDPNEQFF

D gene: NA
V gene: TRBV21-1
clone size: few
J gene: TRBJ2-5
CDR3 DNA: TGTGCCAGCAGCAAAAGCCCTGGGGTAGGGGGCGAGACCCAGTACTTC
CDR3 protein: CASSKSPGVGGETQYF

D gene: TRBD2
V gene: TRBV6-1
clone size: NA
J gene: TRBJ2-1
CDR3 DNA: TGTGCCAGCAGTGATCTAGCGGGTCTCTCCTACAATGAGCAGTTCTTC
CDR3 protein: CASSDLAGLSYNEQFF

D gene: NA
V gene: TRBV28
clone size: NA
J gene: TRBJ1-5
CDR3 DNA: TGTGCCAGCAGTTTATCGGGGCTACAGGTAGGTCAGCCCCAGCATTTT
CDR3 protein: CASSLSGLQVGQPQHF

D gene: TRBD1
V gene: TRBV27
clone size: once
J gene: TRBJ1-4
CDR3 DNA: TGTGCCAGCAGTAACAGGGGTGCTAATGAAAAACTGTTTTTT
CDR3 protein: CASSNRGANEKLFF